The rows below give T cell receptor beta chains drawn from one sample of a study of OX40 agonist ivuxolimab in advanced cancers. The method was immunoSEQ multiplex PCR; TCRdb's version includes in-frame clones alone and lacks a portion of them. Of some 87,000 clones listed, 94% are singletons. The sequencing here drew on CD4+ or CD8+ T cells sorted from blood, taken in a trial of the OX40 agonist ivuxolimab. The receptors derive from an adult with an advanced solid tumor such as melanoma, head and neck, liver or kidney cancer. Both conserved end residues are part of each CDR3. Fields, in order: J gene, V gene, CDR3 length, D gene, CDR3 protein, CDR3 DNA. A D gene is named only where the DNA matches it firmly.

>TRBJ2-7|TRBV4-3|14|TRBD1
CASSHGQGSHEQYF
TGCGCCAGCAGCCACGGACAGGGGTCCCACGAGCAGTACTTC
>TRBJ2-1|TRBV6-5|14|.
CASLPGAGDNEQFF
TGTGCCAGCCTTCCCGGGGCTGGGGACAATGAGCAGTTCTTC
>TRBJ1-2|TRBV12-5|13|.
CASGFGGGHGYTF
TGTGCTAGTGGTTTCGGGGGCGGACATGGCTACACCTTC
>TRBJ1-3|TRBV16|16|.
CASSQRKGYAGNTIYF
TGTGCCAGCAGCCAACGGAAGGGGTATGCTGGAAACACCATATATTTT
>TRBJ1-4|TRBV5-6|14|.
CASSFGQGNEKLFF
TGTGCCAGCAGCTTTGGGCAGGGAAATGAAAAACTGTTTTTT
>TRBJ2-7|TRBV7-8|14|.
CASSLTAGAYEQYF
TGTGCCAGCAGCTTAACGGCAGGGGCCTACGAGCAGTACTTC
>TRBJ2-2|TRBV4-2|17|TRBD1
CASSQDNDRGSGGELFF
TGTGCCAGCAGCCAAGATAACGACAGGGGGTCGGGCGGGGAGCTGTTTTTT
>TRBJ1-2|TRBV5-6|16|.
CASSPLSQGSNYGYTF
TGTGCCAGCAGCCCCTTGAGCCAGGGGAGCAACTATGGCTACACCTTC
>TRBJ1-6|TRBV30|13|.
CAWSRGMGSPLHF
TGTGCCTGGAGTAGAGGGATGGGTTCACCCCTCCACTTT
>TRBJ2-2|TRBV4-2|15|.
CASSQVTELTGELFF
TGTGCCAGCAGCCAGGTCACCGAGCTAACCGGGGAGCTGTTTTTT
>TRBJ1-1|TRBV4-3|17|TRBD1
CASSHGTGGLDNTEAFF
TGCGCCAGCAGCCACGGGACAGGGGGTTTGGACAACACTGAAGCTTTCTTT
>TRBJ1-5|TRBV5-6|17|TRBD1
CASSLVGQGSNNQPQHF
TGTGCCAGCAGCTTGGTCGGACAGGGTAGTAACAATCAGCCCCAGCATTTT
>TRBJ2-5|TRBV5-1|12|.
CASSDGGAAQYF
TGCGCCAGCAGCGACGGGGGAGCGGCCCAGTACTTC
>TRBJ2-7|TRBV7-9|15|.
CASSLVPSVSYEQYF
TGTGCCAGCAGCTTAGTCCCTAGCGTTTCCTACGAGCAGTACTTC
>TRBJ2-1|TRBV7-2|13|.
CASETEPYNEQFF
TGTGCCAGCGAGACAGAACCCTACAATGAGCAGTTCTTC
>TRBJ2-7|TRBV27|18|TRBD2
CASTISDPRTSGRHEQYF
TGTGCCAGCACCATAAGCGACCCTCGGACTAGCGGGAGACACGAGCAGTACTTC
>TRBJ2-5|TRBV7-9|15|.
CASSSPAGLQETQYF
TGTGCCAGCAGCTCCCCCGCGGGCCTCCAAGAGACCCAGTACTTC
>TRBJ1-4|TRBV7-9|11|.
CASSSREKLFF
TGTGCCAGCAGCTCGCGAGAAAAACTGTTTTTT
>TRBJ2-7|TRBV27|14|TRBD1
CASSGGQGTYEQYF
TGTGCCAGCAGTGGGGGACAGGGTACCTACGAGCAGTACTTC
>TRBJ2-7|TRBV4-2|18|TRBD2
CASSPLGSGSYPSYEQYF
TGTGCCAGCAGCCCCTTGGGTAGCGGGAGTTACCCCTCCTACGAGCAGTACTTC
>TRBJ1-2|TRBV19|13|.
CASADSANYGYTF
TGTGCCAGTGCTGACAGCGCTAACTATGGCTACACCTTC
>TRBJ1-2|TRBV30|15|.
CAWSLGLPTNYGYTF
TGTGCCTGGAGCCTTGGGCTCCCCACTAACTATGGCTACACCTTC
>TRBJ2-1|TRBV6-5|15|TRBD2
CASSSRDYAYNEQFF
TGTGCCAGCAGTTCCCGGGACTATGCCTACAATGAGCAGTTCTTC
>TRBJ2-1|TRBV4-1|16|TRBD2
CASSHQTGTSGNEQFF
TGCGCCAGCAGCCACCAGACCGGGACTAGCGGGAATGAGCAGTTCTTC
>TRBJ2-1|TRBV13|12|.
CASSFRVNEQFF
TGTGCCAGCAGCTTCAGGGTCAATGAGCAGTTCTTC
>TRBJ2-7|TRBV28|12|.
CASSNVFYEQYF
TGTGCCAGCAGTAACGTCTTCTACGAGCAGTACTTC
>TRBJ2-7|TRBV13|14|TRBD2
CASSPSGRRYEQYF
TGTGCCAGCAGCCCGAGCGGGAGGCGGTACGAGCAGTACTTC
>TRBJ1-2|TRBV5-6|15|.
CASSHTDIEGRGYTF
TGTGCCAGCAGCCACACCGACATCGAAGGCCGTGGCTACACCTTC
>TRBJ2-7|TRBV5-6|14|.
CASSRRRQLSEQYF
TGTGCCAGCAGCCGAAGAAGGCAGCTTAGCGAGCAGTACTTC
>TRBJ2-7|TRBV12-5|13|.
CASGLTRTYEQYF
TGTGCTAGTGGCCTGACTCGGACCTACGAGCAGTACTTC
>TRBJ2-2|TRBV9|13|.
CASSAGAPGELFF
TGTGCCAGCAGCGCCGGCGCGCCCGGGGAGCTGTTTTTT
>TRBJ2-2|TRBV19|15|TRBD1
CASSSRDRWTGELFF
TGTGCCAGTAGTAGCCGGGACAGATGGACCGGGGAGCTGTTTTTT